This T cell receptor (beta chain) was observed in a study of blood T cell repertoires in COVID-19. Overall study: Whether acute or convalescent, the COVID-19 samples came from the United States, Italy and Spain.

Assay: immunoSEQ multiplex PCR; the TCRdb copy retains only in-frame clones and omits some. Among around 220,000 clones, approximately 86% were seen once, and the ten largest hold roughly 6%. The V segment lost 7 bases and the J segment 2 bases; nucleotides outside the gene matches: 3. CDR3 size: 14 residues. From germline, CDR1 is SNHLY and CDR2 FYNNEI. Sequencing was carried out using PBMCs or T cells enriched from blood (not recorded which). This receptor was obtained from a woman under 40 with acute COVID-19. The chain links TRBV2 to TRBJ2-7; the match to TRBD2 covers 12 bases. CDR3 bases: TGTGCCAGCACCCGACTAGCGGGAGCCTACGAGCAGTACTTC. Protein sequence: CASTRLAGAYEQYF.